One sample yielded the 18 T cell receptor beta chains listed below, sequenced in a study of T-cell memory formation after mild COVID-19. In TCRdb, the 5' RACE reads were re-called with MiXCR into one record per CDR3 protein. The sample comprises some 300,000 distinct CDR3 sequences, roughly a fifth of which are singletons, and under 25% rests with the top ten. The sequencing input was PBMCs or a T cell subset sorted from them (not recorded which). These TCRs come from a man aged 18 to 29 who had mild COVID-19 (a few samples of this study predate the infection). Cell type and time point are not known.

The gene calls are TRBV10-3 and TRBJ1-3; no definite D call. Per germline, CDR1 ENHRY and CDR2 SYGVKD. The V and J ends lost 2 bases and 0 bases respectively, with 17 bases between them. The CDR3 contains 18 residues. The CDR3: CAISEVAENWSSGNTIYF. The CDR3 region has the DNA TGTGCCATCAGTGAGGTGGCAGAAAATTGGAGCTCTGGAAACACCATATATTTT.

The CDR3 DNA reads as TGTGCCATCAGTGTTAGCGGGGGAACCAATGAGCAGTTCTTC. Its protein is CAISVSGGTNEQFF. The V gene is TRBV10-3, the J gene TRBJ2-1; the match to TRBD2 covers 9 bases. Germline V lookup: CDR1 ENHRY, CDR2 SYGVKD. Trimming took 4 bases from V and 6 from J; bases not matched to a gene: 4. The CDR3 length is 14 residues.

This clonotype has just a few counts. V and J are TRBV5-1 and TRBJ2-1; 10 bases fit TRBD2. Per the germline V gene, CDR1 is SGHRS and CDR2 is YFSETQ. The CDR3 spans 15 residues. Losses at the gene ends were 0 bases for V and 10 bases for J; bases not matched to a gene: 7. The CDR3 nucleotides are TGCGCCAGCAGCTTGGAGCCAGCGGGGGGGCACGAGCAGTTCTTC. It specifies CASSLEPAGGHEQFF. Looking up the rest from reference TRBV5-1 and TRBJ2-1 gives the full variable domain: KAGVTQTPRYLIKTRGQQVTLSCSPISGHRSVSWYQQTPGQGLQFLFEYFSETQRNKGNFPGRFSGRQFSNSRSEMNVSTLELGDSALYLCASSLEPAGGHEQFFGPGTRLTVL.

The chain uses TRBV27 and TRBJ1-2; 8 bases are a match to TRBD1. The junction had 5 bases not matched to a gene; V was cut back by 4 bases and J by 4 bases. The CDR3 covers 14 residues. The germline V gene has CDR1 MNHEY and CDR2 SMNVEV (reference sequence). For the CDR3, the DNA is TGTGCCAGCAGTTCAGGGGGCGCTGGCTATGGCTACACCTTC. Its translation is CASSSGGAGYGYTF.

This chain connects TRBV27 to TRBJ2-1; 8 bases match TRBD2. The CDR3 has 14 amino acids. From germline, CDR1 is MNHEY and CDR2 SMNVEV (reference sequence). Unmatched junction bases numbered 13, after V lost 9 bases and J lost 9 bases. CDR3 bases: TGTGCCAGAAGTGTGGGACTAGGTATCGGTGAGCAGTTCTTC. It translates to CARSVGLGIGEQFF.

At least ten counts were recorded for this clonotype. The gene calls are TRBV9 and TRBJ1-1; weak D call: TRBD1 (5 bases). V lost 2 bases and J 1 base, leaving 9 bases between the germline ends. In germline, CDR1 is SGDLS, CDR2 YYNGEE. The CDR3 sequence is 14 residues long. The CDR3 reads CASSVQGTNTEAFF. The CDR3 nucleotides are TGTGCCAGCAGCGTGCAGGGTACGAACACTGAAGCTTTCTTT.

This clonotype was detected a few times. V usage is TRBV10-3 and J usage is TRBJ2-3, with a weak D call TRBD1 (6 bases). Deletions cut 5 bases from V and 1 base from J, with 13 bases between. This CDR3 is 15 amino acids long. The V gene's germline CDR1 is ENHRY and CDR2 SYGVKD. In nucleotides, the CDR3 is TGTGCCATCAGTCGCGGGCCAGGGGGCACAGATACGCAGTATTTT. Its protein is CAISRGPGGTDTQYF.

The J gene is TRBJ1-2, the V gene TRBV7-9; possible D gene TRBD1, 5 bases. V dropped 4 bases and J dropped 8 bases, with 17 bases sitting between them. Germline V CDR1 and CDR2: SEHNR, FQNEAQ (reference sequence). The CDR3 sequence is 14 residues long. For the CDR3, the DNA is TGTGCCAGCAGCTACGGGGGATCCCGCTTAGGCTACACCTTC. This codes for CASSYGGSRLGYTF.

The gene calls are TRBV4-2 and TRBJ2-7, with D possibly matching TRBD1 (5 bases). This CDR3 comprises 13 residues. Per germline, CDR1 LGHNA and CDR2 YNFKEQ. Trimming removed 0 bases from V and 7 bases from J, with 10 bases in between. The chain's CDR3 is CASSQEWGWEQYV. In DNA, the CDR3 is TGTGCCAGCAGCCAAGAGTGGGGCTGGGAGCAGTACGTC.

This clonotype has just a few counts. The CDR3 spells CAISESGRSSYNSPLHF. Here the CDR3 DNA reads TGTGCCATCAGTGAGTCGGGACGGAGCTCCTATAATTCACCCCTCCACTTT. The V gene is TRBV10-3, the J gene TRBJ1-6; weak D call: TRBD1 (5 bases). CDR3 length: 17 amino acids. The V and J ends lost 0 bases and 0 bases respectively, with 9 bases between them. Germline assignment: CDR1 ENHRY and CDR2 SYGVKD.

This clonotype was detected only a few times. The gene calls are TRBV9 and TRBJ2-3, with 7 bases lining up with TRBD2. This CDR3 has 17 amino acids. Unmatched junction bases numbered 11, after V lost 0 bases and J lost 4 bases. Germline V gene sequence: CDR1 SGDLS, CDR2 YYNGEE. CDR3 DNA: TGTGCCAGCAGCGTAGCTCTCAGCGGGGTTGGTGCAGATACGCAGTATTTT. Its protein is CASSVALSGVGADTQYF.

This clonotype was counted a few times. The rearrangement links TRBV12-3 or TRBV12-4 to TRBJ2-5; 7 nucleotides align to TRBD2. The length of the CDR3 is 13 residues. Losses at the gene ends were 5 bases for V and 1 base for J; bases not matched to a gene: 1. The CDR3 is CASSRLAQETQYF. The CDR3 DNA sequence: TGTGCCAGCAGTCGACTAGCCCAAGAGACCCAGTACTTC.

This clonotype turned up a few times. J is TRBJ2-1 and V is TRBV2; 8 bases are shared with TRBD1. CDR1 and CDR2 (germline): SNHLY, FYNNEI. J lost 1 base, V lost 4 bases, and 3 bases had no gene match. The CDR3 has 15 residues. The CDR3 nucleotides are TGTGCCAGCAGTGGGGACAGGCTTTCCTACAATGAGCAGTTCTTC. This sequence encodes CASSGDRLSYNEQFF.

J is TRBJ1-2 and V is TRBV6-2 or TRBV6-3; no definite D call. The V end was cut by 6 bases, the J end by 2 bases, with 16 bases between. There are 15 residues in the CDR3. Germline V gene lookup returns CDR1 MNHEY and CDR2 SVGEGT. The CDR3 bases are TGTGCCAGCAGACTGACGGGCAGCGCGAACTATGGCTACACCTTC. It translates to CASRLTGSANYGYTF.

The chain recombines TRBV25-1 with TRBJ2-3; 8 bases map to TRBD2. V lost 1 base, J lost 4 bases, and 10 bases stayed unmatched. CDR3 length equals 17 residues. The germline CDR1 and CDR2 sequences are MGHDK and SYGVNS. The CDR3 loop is CASSEWSREGVADTQYF. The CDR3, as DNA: TGTGCCAGCAGTGAATGGTCACGGGAGGGAGTCGCAGATACGCAGTATTTT.

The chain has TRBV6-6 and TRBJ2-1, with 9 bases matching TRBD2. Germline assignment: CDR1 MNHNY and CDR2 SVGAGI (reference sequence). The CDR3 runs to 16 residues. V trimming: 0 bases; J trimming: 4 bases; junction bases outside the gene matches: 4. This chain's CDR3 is CASSYSPAGGYNEQFF. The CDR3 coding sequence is TGTGCCAGCAGTTACTCGCCAGCGGGGGGTTACAATGAGCAGTTCTTC.

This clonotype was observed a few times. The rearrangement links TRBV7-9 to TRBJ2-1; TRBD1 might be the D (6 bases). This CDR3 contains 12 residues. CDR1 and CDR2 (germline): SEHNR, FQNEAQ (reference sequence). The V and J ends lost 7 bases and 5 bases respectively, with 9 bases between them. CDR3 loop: CASNTGNNEQFF. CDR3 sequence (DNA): TGTGCCAGCAATACAGGGAACAATGAGCAGTTCTTC. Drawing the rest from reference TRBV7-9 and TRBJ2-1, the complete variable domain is DTGVSQNPRHKITKRGQNVTFRCDPISEHNRLYWYRQTLGQGPEFLTYFQNEAQLEKSRLLSDRFSAERPKGSFSTLEIQRTEQGDSAMYLCASNTGNNEQFFGPGTRLTVL.

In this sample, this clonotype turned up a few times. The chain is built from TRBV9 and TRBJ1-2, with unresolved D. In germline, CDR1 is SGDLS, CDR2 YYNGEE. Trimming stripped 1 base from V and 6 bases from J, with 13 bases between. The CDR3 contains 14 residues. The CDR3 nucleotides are TGTGCCAGCAGCGTATCCGGCAGCAATAATGGCTACACCTTC. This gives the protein CASSVSGSNNGYTF.